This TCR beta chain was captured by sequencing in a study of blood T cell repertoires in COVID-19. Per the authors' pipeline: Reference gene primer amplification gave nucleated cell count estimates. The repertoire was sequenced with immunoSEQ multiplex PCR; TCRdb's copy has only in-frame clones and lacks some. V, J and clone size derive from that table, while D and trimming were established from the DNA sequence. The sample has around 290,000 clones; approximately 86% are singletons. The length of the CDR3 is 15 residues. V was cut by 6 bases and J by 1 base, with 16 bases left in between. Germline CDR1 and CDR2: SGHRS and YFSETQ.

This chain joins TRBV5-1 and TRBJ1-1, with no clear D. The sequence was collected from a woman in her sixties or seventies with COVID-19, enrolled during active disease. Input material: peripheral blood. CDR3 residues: CASTLDDRWNTEAFF. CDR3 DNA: TGCGCCAGCACCCTAGACGACCGGTGGAACACTGAAGCTTTCTTT. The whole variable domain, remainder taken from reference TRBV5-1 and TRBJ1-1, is KAGVTQTPRYLIKTRGQQVTLSCSPISGHRSVSWYQQTPGQGLQFLFEYFSETQRNKGNFPGRFSGRQFSNSRSEMNVSTLELGDSALYLCASTLDDRWNTEAFFGQGTRLTVV.